What follows describes a single T cell receptor (beta chain). The antigen it recognizes is unknown. No much larger clone exists at a distance of one base, and base qualities are not known. Preparation of the library involved the immunoSEQ multiplex PCR assay. What TCRdb holds here is the immuneACCESS table cut down to in-frame rearrangements. Part of the clones is not present; checked against another copy, under half of the missing clones reflect an unresolved V gene, and the others are unexplained. For this sample there are tens of thousands of clones; 76% appear just once. The top ten clones comprise about 5.5% of the sample. Because repertoires were sampled repeatedly during chemoradiotherapy, clonal expansion in the tumor microenvironment could be followed. The data were obtained in a study of chemoradiotherapy in HPV16-positive cancers (dated by TCRdb to 2022 to 2024). Looking at the study overall: Using functional T-cell assays on cells from a couple of HPV16-positive patients, the researchers defined candidate HPV-specific T-cell clones and common TCR motifs. The study set out to ask whether T-cell immunity against the HPV oncoproteins E6 and E7 changes over the course of chemoradiotherapy and whether that immunity affects survival. Next, the candidate HPV-specific TCRs and motifs were followed in TCR repertoires from fewer than 100 patients with HPV-related cancers.

Results and caveats for the whole study, not just this receptor: In HPV16-positive patients, expansion of HPV-responsive T cells during chemoradiotherapy was associated with improved recurrence-free survival. The survival association was reported for HPV16-positive patients, and the functional definition of HPV-specific T cells was derived from only a couple of HPV16-positive patients. Expansion of candidate HPV-specific clones and E7-related TCR motifs was observed in the tumor microenvironment during treatment, whereas no such expansion was observed for non-HPV-specific T cells.

A distance of 15 bases separates the germline ends of V and J, which lose 2 bases and 9 bases respectively. CDR1 and CDR2 are drawn from the germline V gene: SGHTA, FQGNSA. The CDR3 spans 14 residues, from the cysteine through the phenylalanine. Kept here is only the CDR3 DNA, which spans 42 bases and is read in frame from base 1. Material: blood, obtained from a patient who underwent chemoradiotherapy. This receptor was taken from a human donor with HPV-associated anogenital cancer. This receptor chain uses TRBV7-2 and TRBJ2-3; the D segment is perhaps TRBD1 or TRBD2, each sharing 5 matched bases. In nucleotide form, the sequence is TGTGCCAGCAGCTTAATGGGACCCCCGGAGACGCAGTATTTT. Translated, this is CASSLMGPPETQYF. Beyond the CDR3, the reference TRBV7-2 and TRBJ2-3 genes provide the residues; the full variable domain reads: GAGVSQSPSNKVTEKGKDVELRCDPISGHTALYWYRQSLGQGLEFLIYFQGNSAPDKSGLPSDRFSAERTGGSVSTLTIQRTQQEDSAVYLCASSLMGPPETQYFGPGTRLTVL.